These T cell receptor beta chains were read from a single sample in a study of blood T cell repertoires in COVID-19. Assay used: immunoSEQ multiplex PCR; TCRdb lists only in-frame clones, some missing. Here the sample spans around 140,000 clones, around nine tenths being singletons. Source material: peripheral blood. Receptors originate from a woman in her seventies with COVID-19, enrolled during active disease. The CDR3 runs from the conserved cysteine through the conserved F or W. D genes are given only for firm matches. Size is omitted from some rows. Given values are once, few, many or a class for expanded clones.

clone_size d_call j_call v_call cdr3_nt cdr3_aa
- TRBD1 TRBJ2-3 TRBV7-3 TGTGCCAGCAGCTTGACAGGGGTTGCGGTAGATACGCAGTATTTT CASSLTGVAVDTQYF
- TRBD1 TRBJ1-6 TRBV19 TGTGCCAGTAGTGCCGTGGACAGGAATTCACCCCTCCACTTT CASSAVDRNSPLHF
- TRBD1 TRBJ1-1 TRBV5-1 TGCGCCAGCAGCTTGACCGGGACAGCGGCTACTGAAGCTTTCTTT CASSLTGTAATEAFF
few - TRBJ1-4 TRBV28 TGTGCCAGCAGCGCACCCCACCCAGGGGCTTTCTCTACTAATGAAAAACTGTTTTTT CASSAPHPGAFSTNEKLFF
- - TRBJ2-6 TRBV28 TGTGCCAGCAGTTCCCCTCGTGGGGCCAACGTCCTGACTTTC CASSSPRGANVLTF
- TRBD1 TRBJ1-5 TRBV24-1 TGTGCCACCAGTGACACAGGGGACAGCAATCAGCCCCAGCATTTT CATSDTGDSNQPQHF
- - TRBJ2-7 TRBV5-1 TGCGCCAGCAGCCGGGTGTTTAACGACGAGCAGTACTTC CASSRVFNDEQYF
- TRBD1 TRBJ1-5 TRBV28 TGTGCCAGCAGTTGGGGACAGGGGAGAAATCAGCCCCAGCATTTT CASSWGQGRNQPQHF
- - TRBJ2-7 TRBV29-1 TGCAGCGGAAAAGGGGCCTACGAGCAGTACTTC CSGKGAYEQYF
once - TRBJ1-1 TRBV7-2 TGTGCCAGCAGCGTAATCCAGGGGACTGAAGCTTTCTTT CASSVIQGTEAFF
- - TRBJ1-4 TRBV18 TGTGCCAGCTCAGTGAACCGGGTGGCTAATGAAAAACTGTTTTTT CASSVNRVANEKLFF
many - TRBJ1-3 TRBV7-8 TGTGCCAGCAGCAGGGGAGGTGGAAACACCATATATTTT CASSRGGGNTIYF
- - TRBJ1-4 TRBV4-2 TGTGCCAGCAGCCAAGCGGCGGGGGATGAAAAACTGTTTTTT CASSQAAGDEKLFF
- TRBD1 TRBJ1-3 TRBV19 TGTGCCAGTAGTCCAACACAGGGGGCGTCTGGAAACACCATATATTTT CASSPTQGASGNTIYF
few - TRBJ2-1 TRBV11-2 TGTGCCAGCAGCTTAGAGGGACACCGAGGAAATGAGCAGTTCTTC CASSLEGHRGNEQFF
- TRBD1 TRBJ2-5 TRBV7-2 TGTGCCAGCAGCTTAGGGCCAGGGGGCCGAAGAGAGACCCAGTACTTC CASSLGPGGRRETQYF
- - TRBJ1-5 TRBV5-4 TGTGCCAGCAGCTTACTAGGGAGCAATCAGCCCCAGCATTTT CASSLLGSNQPQHF
- - TRBJ2-5 TRBV28 TGTGCCAGCAGTTTTGGCAGAATAAACCAAGAGACCCAGTACTTC CASSFGRINQETQYF
- TRBD2 TRBJ2-2 TRBV2 TGTGCCAGCAGGGAGGGAGCGGGGGCCGGGGAGCTGTTTTTT CASREGAGAGELFF
- TRBD1 TRBJ1-2 TRBV6-5 TGTGCCAGCGGAAACAGGGGACCCAACTATGGCTACACCTTC CASGNRGPNYGYTF
- - TRBJ1-4 TRBV28 TGTGCCAGCAGTTTTCGGAGTGGGAGGAGTAAACTGTTTTTT CASSFRSGRSKLFF
- - TRBJ2-2 TRBV19 TGTGCCAGTAGCACCGGGTTTAACACCGGGGAGCTGTTTTTT CASSTGFNTGELFF
- - TRBJ1-1 TRBV3-1/TRBV3-2 TGTGCCAGCAGCATATACAGGTCCGGAAACACTGAAGCTTTCTTT CASSIYRSGNTEAFF
- - TRBJ1-3 TRBV9 TGTGCCAGCAGCGTAGCTTATTACGATGGAGGGTTAGGGGCTGGAAACACCATATATTTT CASSVAYYDGGLGAGNTIYF
- TRBD1 TRBJ2-2 TRBV5-1 TGCGCCAGCAGCTTGGCGGCAGGGGGAACCGGGGAGCTGTTTTTT CASSLAAGGTGELFF
once TRBD1 TRBJ1-2 TRBV10-1 TGCGCCAGCAGCCGGGACAGCTATGGCTACACCTTC CASSRDSYGYTF
- - TRBJ2-2 TRBV6-5 TGTGCCACCTTTCGGACAGACAACACCGGGGAGCTGTTTTTT CATFRTDNTGELFF
- TRBD2 TRBJ2-3 TRBV19 TGTGCCAGTAGTATTGGGACTAGCAGTATCACAGATACGCAGTATTTT CASSIGTSSITDTQYF
few - TRBJ2-5 TRBV6-2/TRBV6-3 TGTGCCAGCAGTTCCGGGGAAGAGACCCAGTACTTC CASSSGEETQYF
- TRBD1 TRBJ1-2 TRBV19 TGTGCCAGTAGTACCCGACAGGGTGCCTATGGCTACACCTTC CASSTRQGAYGYTF
- TRBD1 TRBJ1-1 TRBV14 TGTGCCAGCAGCCCCAGGGGGCGATCTGAAGCTTTCTTT CASSPRGRSEAFF
- TRBD1 TRBJ2-1 TRBV7-3 TGTGCCAGCAGTAGTCAGGGGGCGAGGGATGAGCAGTTCTTC CASSSQGARDEQFF
- TRBD1 TRBJ1-4 TRBV5-1 TGCGCCAGCAGCCCCGGGACAGGGGGCGGGCGGGAAAAACTGTTTTTT CASSPGTGGGREKLFF
- TRBD1 TRBJ1-4 TRBV30 TGTGCCTGGAGGGTCCCCGGGACAGGCCCTTATGGGGAAAAACTGTTTTTT CAWRVPGTGPYGEKLFF
- - TRBJ2-2 TRBV5-1 TGCGCCAGCAGCTTGCAGGGTAGCACCGGGGAGCTGTTTTTT CASSLQGSTGELFF
- TRBD1 TRBJ2-3 TRBV30 TGTGCCTGGAGGCGTGAGGGGGCGGATACGCAGTATTTT CAWRREGADTQYF
- - TRBJ2-3 TRBV6-2/TRBV6-3 TGTGCCAGCAGTACCGGGACTGGCACAGATACGCAGTATTTT CASSTGTGTDTQYF
once - TRBJ1-5 TRBV7-7 TGTGCCAGCAGCTTAGGCCCCGGTCAGCCCCAGCATTTT CASSLGPGQPQHF
- - TRBJ1-6 TRBV7-3 TGTGCCAGCAGCACCGGACCACGGGACACAAATTCACCCCTCCACTTT CASSTGPRDTNSPLHF
- TRBD1 TRBJ1-5 TRBV11-3 TGTGCCAGCAGCTTAGCACAGGGGCCGAACGAGCCCCAGCATTTT CASSLAQGPNEPQHF
- TRBD2 TRBJ2-7 TRBV7-2 TGTGCCAGCAGCTCCCCGGGACTACCCTACGAGCAGTACTTC CASSSPGLPYEQYF
- - TRBJ2-1 TRBV10-2 TGCGCCAGCAGTGGTCAGGGTTACTACAATGAGCAGTTCTTC CASSGQGYYNEQFF
- - TRBJ1-1 TRBV10-2 TGCGCCAGCAGTGATATTGGGGCGGTCACTGAAGCTTTCTTT CASSDIGAVTEAFF
- TRBD1 TRBJ1-2 TRBV19 TGTGCCAGTAGTCCGGACAGGCGGTCTGGCTACACCTTC CASSPDRRSGYTF
- - TRBJ1-1 TRBV6-5 TGTGCCAGCAGTTGGACAGAGGTGAACACTGAAGCTTTCTTT CASSWTEVNTEAFF
- TRBD2 TRBJ2-7 TRBV2 TGTGCCAGCCTGGTAGAAGCGGGGGTTACCTCCTACGAGCAGTACTTC CASLVEAGVTSYEQYF
- - TRBJ2-6 TRBV5-5 TGTGCCAGCAGCCGGGAACGATCTGGGGCCAACGTCCTGACTTTC CASSRERSGANVLTF
- TRBD1 TRBJ2-7 TRBV7-2 TGTGCCAGCAGCTTAGTTCGGACAGGAAGGTACGAGCAGTACTTC CASSLVRTGRYEQYF
- TRBD1 TRBJ2-1 TRBV9 TGTGCCAGCAGCGTAGGGGGGACAGGCTTCTACCGGTGGGACTTCAATGAGCAGTTCTTC CASSVGGTGFYRWDFNEQFF
- TRBD1 TRBJ1-5 TRBV15 TGTGCCACCAGTGCGGGACAGACATTTGGATATAGCAATCAGCCCCAGCATTTT CATSAGQTFGYSNQPQHF
- - TRBJ2-7 TRBV9 TGTGCCAGCAGCCCGACCCGATTGGGGGAGGTAGGGCAGTACTTC CASSPTRLGEVGQYF
- - TRBJ2-4 TRBV7-3 TGTGCCAGCAGCTTCCAGGTAGCCAAAAACATTCAGTACTTC CASSFQVAKNIQYF
once TRBD2 TRBJ2-4 TRBV28 TGTGCCAGCAGTAGGGCTAGCGGGAGGGAAGCCAAAAACATTCAGTACTTC CASSRASGREAKNIQYF
- TRBD1 TRBJ1-3 TRBV7-3 TGTGCCAGCTCAAAAGCAGGCAGGGGGGACACCATATATTTT CASSKAGRGDTIYF
few - TRBJ1-1 TRBV7-9 TGTGCCAGCAGCTACCAGGGGAACACTGAAGCTTTCTTT CASSYQGNTEAFF